This T cell receptor beta chain was captured by sequencing in a study of T-cell memory formation after mild COVID-19. Turning to the study itself: In these data, TCR clusters were largely donor specific.

Trimming shortened V by 0 bases and J by 6 bases, and 9 bases separated the two germline ends. This CDR3 has 13 residues. The germline gives CDR1 SGHRS, CDR2 YFSETQ. Constant-segment primers served in 5'RACE that generated TCR alpha and TCR beta cDNA libraries bearing sample barcodes and UMIs. TCRdb used MiXCR to reprocess the 5' RACE reads, holding one entry per CDR3 protein. The sample holds 210,000 or so distinct CDR3 sequences, approximately 10% seen once. This clonotype was seen many times. The gene calls are TRBV5-1 and TRBJ1-1; D gene ambiguous. This sequence was found in a man in his late teens or twenties who had mild COVID-19 (a few samples of this study predate the infection). Cell type and time point are not known. The sequenced sample was PBMCs or a T cell subset sorted from them (not recorded which). CDR3 loop: CASSLDRGPEAFF. The CDR3 DNA reads as TGCGCCAGCAGCTTGGACCGAGGTCCTGAAGCTTTCTTT.